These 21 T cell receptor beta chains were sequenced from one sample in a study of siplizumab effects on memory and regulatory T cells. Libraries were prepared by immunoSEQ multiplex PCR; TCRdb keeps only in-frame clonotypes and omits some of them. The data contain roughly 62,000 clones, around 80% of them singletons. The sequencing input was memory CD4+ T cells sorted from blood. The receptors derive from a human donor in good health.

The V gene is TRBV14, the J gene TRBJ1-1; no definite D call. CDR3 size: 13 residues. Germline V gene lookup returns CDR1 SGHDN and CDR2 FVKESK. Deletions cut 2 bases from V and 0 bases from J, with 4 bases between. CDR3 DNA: TGTGCCAGCAGCCAACAGGTGAACACTGAAGCTTTCTTT. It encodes CASSQQVNTEAFF.

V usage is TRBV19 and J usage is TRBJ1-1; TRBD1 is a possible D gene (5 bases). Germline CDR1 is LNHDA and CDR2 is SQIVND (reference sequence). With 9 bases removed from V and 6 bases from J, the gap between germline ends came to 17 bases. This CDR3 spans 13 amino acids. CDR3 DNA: TGTGCCAGCCAGCTTCCGGGGCTCCCTGAAGCTTTCTTT. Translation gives CASQLPGLPEAFF.

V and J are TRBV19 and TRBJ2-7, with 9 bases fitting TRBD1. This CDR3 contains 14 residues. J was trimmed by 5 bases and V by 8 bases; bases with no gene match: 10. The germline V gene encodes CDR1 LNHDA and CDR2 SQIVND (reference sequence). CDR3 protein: CASSRTGEGHEQYF. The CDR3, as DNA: TGTGCCAGTTCACGGACAGGGGAAGGCCACGAGCAGTACTTC.

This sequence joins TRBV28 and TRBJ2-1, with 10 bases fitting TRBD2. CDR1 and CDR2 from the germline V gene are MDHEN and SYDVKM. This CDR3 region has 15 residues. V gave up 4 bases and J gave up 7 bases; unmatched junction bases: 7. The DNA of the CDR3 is TGTGCCAGCAGTTGGGCTAGCGGGGGAGGGAATGAGCAGTTCTTC. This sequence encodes CASSWASGGGNEQFF.

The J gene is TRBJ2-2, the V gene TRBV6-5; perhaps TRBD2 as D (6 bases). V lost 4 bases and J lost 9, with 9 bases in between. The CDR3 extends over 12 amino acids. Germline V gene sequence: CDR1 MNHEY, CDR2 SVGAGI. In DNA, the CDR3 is TGTGCCAGCAGTTGGGGGGAGTGGGAGCTGTTTTTT. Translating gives CASSWGEWELFF.

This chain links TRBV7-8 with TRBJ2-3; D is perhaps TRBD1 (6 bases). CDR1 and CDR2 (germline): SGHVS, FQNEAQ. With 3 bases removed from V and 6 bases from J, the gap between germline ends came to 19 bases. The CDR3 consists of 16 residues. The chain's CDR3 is CASSLRQATSADTQYF. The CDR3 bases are TGTGCCAGCAGCTTGAGACAGGCGACCTCAGCGGATACGCAGTATTTT.

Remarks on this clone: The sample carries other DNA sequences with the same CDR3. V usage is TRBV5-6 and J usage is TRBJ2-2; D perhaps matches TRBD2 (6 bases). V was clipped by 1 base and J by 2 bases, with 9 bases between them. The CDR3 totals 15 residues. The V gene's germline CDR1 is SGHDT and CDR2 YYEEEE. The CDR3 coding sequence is TGTGCCAGCAGCTTGTTCGGGGGAAACACCGGGGAGCTGTTTTTT. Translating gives CASSLFGGNTGELFF.

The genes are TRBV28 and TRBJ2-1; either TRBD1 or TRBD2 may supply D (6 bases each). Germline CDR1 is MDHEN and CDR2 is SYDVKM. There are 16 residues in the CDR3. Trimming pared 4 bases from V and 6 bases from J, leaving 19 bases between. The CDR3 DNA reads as TGTGCCAGCAGTTCCTCCTCCGGGGGCTTCTTCAATGAGCAGTTCTTC. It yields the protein CASSSSSGGFFNEQFF.

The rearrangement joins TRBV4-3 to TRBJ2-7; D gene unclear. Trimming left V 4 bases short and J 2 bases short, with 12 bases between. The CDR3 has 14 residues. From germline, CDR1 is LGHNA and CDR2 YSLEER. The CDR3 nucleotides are TGCGCCAGCAGCCGGGCTGAGGTCACCTACGAGCAGTACTTC. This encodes CASSRAEVTYEQYF.

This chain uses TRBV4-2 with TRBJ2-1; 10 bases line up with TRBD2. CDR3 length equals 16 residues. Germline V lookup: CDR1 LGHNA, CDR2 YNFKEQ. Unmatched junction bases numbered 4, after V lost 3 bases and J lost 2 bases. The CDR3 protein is CASSQAAGGAYNEQFF. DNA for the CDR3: TGTGCCAGCAGCCAGGCAGCGGGGGGGGCCTACAATGAGCAGTTCTTC.

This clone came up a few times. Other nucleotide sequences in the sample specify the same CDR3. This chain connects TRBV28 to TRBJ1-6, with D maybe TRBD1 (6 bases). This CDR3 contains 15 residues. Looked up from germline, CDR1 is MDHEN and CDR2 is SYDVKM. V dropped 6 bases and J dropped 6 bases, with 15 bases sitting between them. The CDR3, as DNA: TGTGCCAGCAGGCCTACAGGGATGGGTAATTCACCCCTCCACTTT. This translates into CASRPTGMGNSPLHF.

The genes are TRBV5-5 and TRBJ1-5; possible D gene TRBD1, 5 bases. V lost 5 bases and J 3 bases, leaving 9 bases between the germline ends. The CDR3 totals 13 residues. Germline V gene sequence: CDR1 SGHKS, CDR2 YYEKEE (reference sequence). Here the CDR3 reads CASRGRDNQPQHF. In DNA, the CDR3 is TGTGCCAGCAGGGGGCGCGACAATCAGCCCCAGCATTTT.

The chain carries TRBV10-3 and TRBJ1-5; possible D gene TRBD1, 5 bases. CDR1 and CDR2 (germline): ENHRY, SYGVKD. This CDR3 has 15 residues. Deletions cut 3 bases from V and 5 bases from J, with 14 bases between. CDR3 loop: CAISEGVQPHQPQHF. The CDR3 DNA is TGTGCCATCAGTGAAGGGGTCCAGCCTCATCAGCCCCAGCATTTT.

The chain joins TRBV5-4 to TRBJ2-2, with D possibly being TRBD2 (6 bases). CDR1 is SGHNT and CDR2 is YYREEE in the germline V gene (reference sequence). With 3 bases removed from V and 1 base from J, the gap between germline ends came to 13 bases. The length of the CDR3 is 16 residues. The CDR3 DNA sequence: TGTGCCAGCAGCTGGTCGACTAGGATGAACACCGGGGAGCTGTTTTTT. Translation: CASSWSTRMNTGELFF. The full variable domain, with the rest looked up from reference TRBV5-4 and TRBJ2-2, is ETGVTQSPTHLIKTRGQQVTLRCSSQSGHNTVSWYQQALGQGPQFIFQYYREEENGRGNFPPRFSGLQFPNYSSELNVNALELDDSALYLCASSWSTRMNTGELFFGEGSRLTVL.

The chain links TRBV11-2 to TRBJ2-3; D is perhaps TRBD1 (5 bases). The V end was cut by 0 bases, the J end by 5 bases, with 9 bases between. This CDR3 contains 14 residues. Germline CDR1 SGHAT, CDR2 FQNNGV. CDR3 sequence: CASSLERQGDTQYF. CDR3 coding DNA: TGTGCCAGCAGCTTAGAGAGGCAGGGAGATACGCAGTATTTT. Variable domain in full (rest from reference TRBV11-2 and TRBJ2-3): EAGVAQSPRYKIIEKRQSVAFWCNPISGHATLYWYQQILGQGPKLLIQFQNNGVVDDSQLPKDRFSAERLKGVDSTLKIQPAKLEDSAVYLCASSLERQGDTQYFGPGTRLTVL.

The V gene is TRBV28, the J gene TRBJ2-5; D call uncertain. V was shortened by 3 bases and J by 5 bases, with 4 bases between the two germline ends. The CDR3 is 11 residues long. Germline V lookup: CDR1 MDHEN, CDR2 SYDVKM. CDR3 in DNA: TGTGCCAGCAGTTTGGGGGAGACCCAGTACTTC. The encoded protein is CASSLGETQYF.

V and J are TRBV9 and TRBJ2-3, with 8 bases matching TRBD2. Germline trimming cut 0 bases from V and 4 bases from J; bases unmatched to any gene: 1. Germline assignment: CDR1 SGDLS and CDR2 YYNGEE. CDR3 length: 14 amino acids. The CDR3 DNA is TGTGCCAGCAGCGTAGCGGGGGGGCCAGATACGCAGTATTTT. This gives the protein CASSVAGGPDTQYF. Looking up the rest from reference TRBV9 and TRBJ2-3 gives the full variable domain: DSGVTQTPKHLITATGQRVTLRCSPRSGDLSVYWYQQSLDQGLQFLIQYYNGEERAKGNILERFSAQQFPDLHSELNLSSLELGDSALYFCASSVAGGPDTQYFGPGTRLTVL.

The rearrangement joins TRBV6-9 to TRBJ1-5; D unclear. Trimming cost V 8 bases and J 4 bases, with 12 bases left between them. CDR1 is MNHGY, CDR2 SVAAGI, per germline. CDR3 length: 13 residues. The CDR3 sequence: CASGNVRNQPQHF. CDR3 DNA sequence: TGTGCCAGCGGGAACGTTAGGAATCAGCCCCAGCATTTT.

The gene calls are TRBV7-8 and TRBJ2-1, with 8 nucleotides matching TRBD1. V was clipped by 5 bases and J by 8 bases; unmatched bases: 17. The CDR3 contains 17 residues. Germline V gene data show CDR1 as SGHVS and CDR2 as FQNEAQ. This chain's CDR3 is CASSHLGRGQVIDEQFF. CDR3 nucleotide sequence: TGTGCCAGCAGCCACCTCGGCCGGGGACAGGTAATTGATGAGCAGTTCTTC.

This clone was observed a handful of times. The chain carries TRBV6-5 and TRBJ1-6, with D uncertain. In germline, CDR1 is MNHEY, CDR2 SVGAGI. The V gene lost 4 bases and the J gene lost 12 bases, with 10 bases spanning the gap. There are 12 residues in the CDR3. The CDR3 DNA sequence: TGTGCCAGCAGTTTGGCCGAGGGACCCCTCCACTTT. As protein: CASSLAEGPLHF.

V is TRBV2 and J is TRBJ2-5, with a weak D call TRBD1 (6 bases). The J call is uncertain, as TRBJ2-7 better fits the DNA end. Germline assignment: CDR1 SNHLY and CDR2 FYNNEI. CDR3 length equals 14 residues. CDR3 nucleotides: TGTGCCAGCAGTGCGGACAGAGCCCTCTACGAGCAGTACTTC. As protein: CASSADRALYEQYF.